Listed below are T cell receptor beta chains from one sample, sequenced in a study of T-cell reconstitution after alpha-beta-depleted transplantation in children. TCRdb used MiXCR to reprocess the PCR reads, holding one entry per CDR3 protein. The sample contains about 980,000 distinct CDR3 sequences, about 29% of which appear only once. The starting material was PBMCs, mostly from graft donor cells, obtained 360 days after TCRalphabeta/CD19-depleted stem cell transplant. These receptors were obtained from a boy in the first two years of life who had a stem cell transplant for SCID, so the T cells may come from the graft donor. The CDR3 runs from the conserved cysteine through the conserved F or W. A D gene is named only where the DNA matches it firmly. Not every row has a clone size; where given, it reads once, few, many or a size class.

>few|TRBJ1-2|TRBV6-1|TRBD1
TGTGCCAGCACCAGACAGGGATACTATGGCTACACCTTC
CASTRQGYYGYTF
>few|TRBJ2-7|TRBV20-1|TRBD2
TGCAGTGCAGTTAGCGGGGGGGCTTTCTACGAGCAGTACTTC
CSAVSGGAFYEQYF
>-|TRBJ1-5|TRBV28|-
TGTGCCAGCAGTCCAAATGGGAAGGCCTCCCTCGGAAATCAGCCCCAGCATTTT
CASSPNGKASLGNQPQHF
>few|TRBJ2-7|TRBV20-1|-
TGCAGTGCTAGTTCTCGGGCTGACACAGGGACCGAGCAGTACTTC
CSASSRADTGTEQYF
>-|TRBJ2-7|TRBV10-2|TRBD2
TGCGCCAGCAAAGATAGTGGCGGGGGGGCCTACGAGCAGTACTTC
CASKDSGGGAYEQYF
>-|TRBJ2-1|TRBV12-3/TRBV12-4|-
TGTGCCAGCAGTCCTACAGGGTTTTACGAGCAGTTCTTC
CASSPTGFYEQFF
>many|TRBJ2-2|TRBV4-3|-
TGCGCCAGCAGCCGGCGTGGCGCGAACACCGGGGAGCTGTTTTTT
CASSRRGANTGELFF
>-|TRBJ2-3|TRBV20-1|TRBD1
TGCAGTGCTCCTGCCGGGACAGGGGCCTTTTCGCAGTATTTT
CSAPAGTGAFSQYF
>-|TRBJ2-5|TRBV10-3|TRBD2
TGTGCCATCAGTGTTGCGGGGGGGCGGCCCGGTCAAGAGACCCAGTACTTC
CAISVAGGRPGQETQYF
>-|TRBJ2-7|TRBV28|TRBD1
TGTGCCAGCAGTGTACAGGGGGCGTACCGCGAGCAGTACTTC
CASSVQGAYREQYF
>-|TRBJ2-7|TRBV5-1|-
TGCGCCAGCAGCTCCGGGACAAACTCCTACGAGCAGTACTTC
CASSSGTNSYEQYF
>once|TRBJ1-1|TRBV4-1|-
TGCGCCAGCAGCCAAGGATTTGGGAGGAACACTGAAGCTTTCTTT
CASSQGFGRNTEAFF
>-|TRBJ2-7|TRBV12-3/TRBV12-4|-
TGTGCCAGCAGTTTAAAAGGAGGGCCGTACTACGAGCAGTACTTC
CASSLKGGPYYEQYF
>-|TRBJ2-1|TRBV12-3/TRBV12-4|TRBD2
TGTGCCAGCAGTAGGACTAGCGGGGCTCCGAGGCAGTTCTTC
CASSRTSGAPRQFF
>-|TRBJ2-7|TRBV5-1|TRBD1
TGCGCCAGCAGCTTTCTATCCGGGACAGGCTACGAGCAGTACTTC
CASSFLSGTGYEQYF
>-|TRBJ2-1|TRBV10-3|-
TGTGCCACCCGGGACGGGATCTCCTACAATGAGCAGTTCTTC
CATRDGISYNEQFF
>-|TRBJ1-5|TRBV20-1|-
TGCAGTGCTAGAGGAGGGTATCAGCCCCAGCATTTT
CSARGGYQPQHF